In this sample, the clone carrying this TCR beta chain turned up many times. Antigen unknown. This sample is drawn from a study of regulatory T cells in long-lasting Graves disease. Construction of the TCR beta libraries employed iRepertoire HTBI primers in conjunction with Arm-PCR of CDR3 regions. Each CDR3 protein gets one entry after TCRdb re-called the multiplex PCR reads with MiXCR. The sample contains about 440,000 distinct CDR3 sequences, about 15% of which appear only once. General study results and limits: Study was limited to peripheral blood, excluding thyroid tissue.

Indicated time point: newly diagnosed GD, antithyroid drugs for less than 3 months. PBMC RNA was the source of the TCR library. These same records also appear under a second study, on T cells in Graves' hyperthyroidism and ophthalmopathy. That work contributes: HTBI primers drove first-round RT-PCR of the TCR CDR3. Before onset, ophthalmopathy was predicted by the model a median around 6.5 months earlier.

The specimen was peripheral blood mononuclear cells (PBMCs), collected at new diagnosis, from a patient treated with antithyroid drugs. This receptor was taken from a woman aged 30 to 39 with Graves disease.

The CDR3 DNA reads TGTGCCACCAGTGATTTGCCCGGGACAGGGTTCGACAATGAGCAGTTCTTC. Its translation: CATSDLPGTGFDNEQFF. This chain uses TRBV24-1 with TRBJ2-1; 9 nucleotides match TRBD1. The V gene end was trimmed by 0 bases and the J gene end by 5 bases; junction bases not matched to a gene: 7. The CDR3 has 17 amino acids. Germline CDR1 reads KGHDR; CDR2 reads SFDVKD.